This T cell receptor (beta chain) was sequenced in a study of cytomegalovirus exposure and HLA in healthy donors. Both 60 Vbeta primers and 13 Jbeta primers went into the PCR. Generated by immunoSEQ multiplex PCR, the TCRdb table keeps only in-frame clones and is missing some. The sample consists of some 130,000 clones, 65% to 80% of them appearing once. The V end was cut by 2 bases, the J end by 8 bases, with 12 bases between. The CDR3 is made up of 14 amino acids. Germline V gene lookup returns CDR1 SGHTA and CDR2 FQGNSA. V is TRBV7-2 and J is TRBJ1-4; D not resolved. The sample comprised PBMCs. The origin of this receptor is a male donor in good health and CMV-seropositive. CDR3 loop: CASSLRRVSEKLFF. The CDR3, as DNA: TGTGCCAGCAGCTTAAGGCGGGTCTCAGAAAAACTGTTTTTT.